The rows below give T cell receptor beta chains drawn from one sample of a study of OX40 agonist ivuxolimab in advanced cancers. This table comes from immunoSEQ multiplex PCR, and its TCRdb copy is limited to in-frame clones, with some not included. The sample has roughly 67,000 clones; about four fifths are singletons. The material was CD4+ or CD8+ T cells sorted from blood, obtained in a trial of the OX40 agonist ivuxolimab. These receptor sequences come from an adult with an advanced solid tumor such as melanoma, head and neck, liver or kidney cancer. The CDR3 runs from the conserved cysteine through the conserved F or W. D genes are given only for firm matches. Clone size is not always given. Where it is, it says once, few, many or a class for expanded clones.

v_gene: TRBV6-5
abundance: NA
j_gene: TRBJ1-2
d_gene: NA
CDR3nt: TGTGCCAGCAGTTCCCAGGGCTCTAACTATGGCTACACCTTC
CDR3aa: CASSSQGSNYGYTF

v_gene: TRBV9
abundance: NA
j_gene: TRBJ2-2
d_gene: NA
CDR3nt: TGTGCCAGCAGCGTAGTAGTGGGGCCCCTCGGGGAGCTGTTTTTT
CDR3aa: CASSVVVGPLGELFF

v_gene: TRBV28
abundance: NA
j_gene: TRBJ2-3
d_gene: NA
CDR3nt: TGTGCCAGCAGTCCCGGGACTGATAGAGCAGATACGCAGTATTTT
CDR3aa: CASSPGTDRADTQYF

v_gene: TRBV28
abundance: NA
j_gene: TRBJ2-7
d_gene: NA
CDR3nt: TGTGCCAGCAGCCTCGGGTTGGGGAGTACCAAAAAAAACTACGAGCAGTACTTC
CDR3aa: CASSLGLGSTKKNYEQYF

v_gene: TRBV2
abundance: NA
j_gene: TRBJ2-7
d_gene: NA
CDR3nt: TGTGCCAGTTCCGAGCAGTACTTC
CDR3aa: CASSEQYF

v_gene: TRBV15
abundance: NA
j_gene: TRBJ1-3
d_gene: NA
CDR3nt: TGTGCCACCAGCAGAGGAGAGACAGACTCTGGAAACACCATATATTTT
CDR3aa: CATSRGETDSGNTIYF

v_gene: TRBV9
abundance: NA
j_gene: TRBJ2-3
d_gene: NA
CDR3nt: TGTGCCAGCAGCGTAGAGGGGGGCCCTGGGGTTGGCGCAGATACGCAGTATTTT
CDR3aa: CASSVEGGPGVGADTQYF

v_gene: TRBV6-1
abundance: few
j_gene: TRBJ2-5
d_gene: TRBD2
CDR3nt: TGTGCCAGCAGTGTCGGGGGGGCCCGGGAGACCCAGTACTTC
CDR3aa: CASSVGGARETQYF

v_gene: TRBV5-8
abundance: NA
j_gene: TRBJ1-6
d_gene: NA
CDR3nt: TGTGCCAGCAGCTTGGAACAGGGTCGGACCCTCCACTTT
CDR3aa: CASSLEQGRTLHF

v_gene: TRBV5-6
abundance: NA
j_gene: TRBJ2-2
d_gene: NA
CDR3nt: TGTGCCAGCAGCCCCTACCAAGGGCACGGGGAGCTGTTTTTT
CDR3aa: CASSPYQGHGELFF

v_gene: TRBV11-3
abundance: NA
j_gene: TRBJ2-1
d_gene: NA
CDR3nt: TGTGCCAGCAGCTTGAGCCAGAGGGGCAATGAGCAGTTCTTC
CDR3aa: CASSLSQRGNEQFF

v_gene: TRBV2
abundance: NA
j_gene: TRBJ1-4
d_gene: NA
CDR3nt: TGTGCCAGCTCACCTTCGGGGGCGGTAAATGAAAAACTGTTTTTT
CDR3aa: CASSPSGAVNEKLFF

v_gene: TRBV19
abundance: NA
j_gene: TRBJ2-3
d_gene: TRBD2
CDR3nt: TGTGCCAGTAGTACCCCCCGGACTAGCGGGGGAGTTCATACGCAGTATTTT
CDR3aa: CASSTPRTSGGVHTQYF

v_gene: TRBV28
abundance: NA
j_gene: TRBJ2-2
d_gene: NA
CDR3nt: TGTGCCAGCAGTTCCCAGCCGGGGGCACGCACCGGGGAGCTGTTTTTT
CDR3aa: CASSSQPGARTGELFF

v_gene: TRBV18
abundance: NA
j_gene: TRBJ1-1
d_gene: TRBD1
CDR3nt: TGTGCCAGCTCACCACCGCAGGGGGAGACTGAAGCTTTCTTT
CDR3aa: CASSPPQGETEAFF

v_gene: TRBV15
abundance: NA
j_gene: TRBJ2-2
d_gene: TRBD1
CDR3nt: TGTGCCACCAGCAGACCGACAGGGATCGGTGCCGGGGAGCTGTTTTTT
CDR3aa: CATSRPTGIGAGELFF

v_gene: TRBV7-9
abundance: NA
j_gene: TRBJ2-6
d_gene: NA
CDR3nt: TGTGCCAGCAGCTACACGCTGTCTGGGGCCAACGTCCTGACTTTC
CDR3aa: CASSYTLSGANVLTF

v_gene: TRBV5-1
abundance: NA
j_gene: TRBJ2-7
d_gene: TRBD2
CDR3nt: TGCGCCAGCAGCTTGACTAGCGGGAGGACGGAGGCTTACGAGCAGTACTTC
CDR3aa: CASSLTSGRTEAYEQYF

v_gene: TRBV27
abundance: NA
j_gene: TRBJ2-1
d_gene: NA
CDR3nt: TGTGCCAGCAGTTCAGAGGGGATTGGGTACAATGAGCAGTTCTTC
CDR3aa: CASSSEGIGYNEQFF

v_gene: TRBV6-5
abundance: NA
j_gene: TRBJ2-1
d_gene: NA
CDR3nt: TGTGCCAGCAGTTCTTTGGCTGAGCAGTTCTTC
CDR3aa: CASSSLAEQFF

v_gene: TRBV19
abundance: NA
j_gene: TRBJ1-6
d_gene: TRBD1
CDR3nt: TGTGCCAGTAGTATCAGGACAGGGACTAATTCACCCCTCCACTTT
CDR3aa: CASSIRTGTNSPLHF

v_gene: TRBV6-5
abundance: once
j_gene: TRBJ2-5
d_gene: NA
CDR3nt: TGTGCCACTAGGACGGTGCAAGAGACCCAGTACTTC
CDR3aa: CATRTVQETQYF

v_gene: TRBV4-1
abundance: NA
j_gene: TRBJ2-2
d_gene: NA
CDR3nt: TGCGCCAGCAGCCAAGCCTCGGCGGGACGGAACACCGGGGAGCTGTTTTTT
CDR3aa: CASSQASAGRNTGELFF

v_gene: TRBV9
abundance: NA
j_gene: TRBJ2-1
d_gene: NA
CDR3nt: TGTGCCAGCAGCGTAGTGGACAATCGGAATGAGCAGTTCTTC
CDR3aa: CASSVVDNRNEQFF

v_gene: TRBV4-2
abundance: once
j_gene: TRBJ1-4
d_gene: NA
CDR3nt: TGTGCCAGCAGCCAAGAGGGGAGGGAAAAACTGTTTTTT
CDR3aa: CASSQEGREKLFF

v_gene: TRBV7-2
abundance: NA
j_gene: TRBJ2-3
d_gene: NA
CDR3nt: TGTGCCAGCAGCTTCAGGGAAAGCATCACAGATACGCAGTATTTT
CDR3aa: CASSFRESITDTQYF

v_gene: TRBV5-6
abundance: once
j_gene: TRBJ2-5
d_gene: NA
CDR3nt: TGTGCCAGCAGCTTGGCCCCGGGGGCCCAGTACTTC
CDR3aa: CASSLAPGAQYF

v_gene: TRBV28
abundance: NA
j_gene: TRBJ1-2
d_gene: TRBD1
CDR3nt: TGTGCCAGCAGTTTGGAGGGGGCCTATGGCTACACCTTC
CDR3aa: CASSLEGAYGYTF

v_gene: TRBV7-2
abundance: NA
j_gene: TRBJ2-2
d_gene: TRBD2
CDR3nt: TGTGCCAGGGGGCGGGGGAGCGACACCGGGGAGCTGTTTTTT
CDR3aa: CARGRGSDTGELFF

v_gene: TRBV27
abundance: once
j_gene: TRBJ2-2
d_gene: TRBD1
CDR3nt: TGTGCCAGCAGTCCGGGACAGGGGATCATCGGGGAGCTGTTTTTT
CDR3aa: CASSPGQGIIGELFF

v_gene: TRBV28
abundance: NA
j_gene: TRBJ1-1
d_gene: NA
CDR3nt: TGTGCCAGCAGTTTATCCGGACGGATTTCAGAAGCTTTCTTT
CDR3aa: CASSLSGRISEAFF

v_gene: TRBV5-1
abundance: NA
j_gene: TRBJ2-2
d_gene: TRBD1
CDR3nt: TGCGCCAGCAGCGTTACAGGGGGCACCGGGGAGCTGTTTTTT
CDR3aa: CASSVTGGTGELFF

v_gene: TRBV7-2
abundance: NA
j_gene: TRBJ1-5
d_gene: NA
CDR3nt: TGTGCCAGCAGCTTAATAGAGGTGGGCAATCAGCCCCAGCATTTT
CDR3aa: CASSLIEVGNQPQHF

v_gene: TRBV4-2
abundance: NA
j_gene: TRBJ1-3
d_gene: NA
CDR3nt: TGTGCCAGCAGCCAAGGTTTGCAGGGTGCCGGAAACACCATATATTTT
CDR3aa: CASSQGLQGAGNTIYF

v_gene: TRBV2
abundance: NA
j_gene: TRBJ2-3
d_gene: TRBD2
CDR3nt: TGTGCCACCGGTACTAGCGGAAGCACAGATACGCAGTATTTT
CDR3aa: CATGTSGSTDTQYF

v_gene: TRBV5-5
abundance: NA
j_gene: TRBJ2-7
d_gene: TRBD2
CDR3nt: TGTGCCAGCAGCTTAATCGCTAGCGGATCCTACGAGCAGTACTTC
CDR3aa: CASSLIASGSYEQYF

v_gene: TRBV19
abundance: NA
j_gene: TRBJ1-2
d_gene: NA
CDR3nt: TGTGCCAGTAGTCCCCCAGGGGCCGATGGCTACACCTTC
CDR3aa: CASSPPGADGYTF

v_gene: TRBV19
abundance: NA
j_gene: TRBJ1-4
d_gene: NA
CDR3nt: TGTGCCAGTTCCCTAGTCGCCGGACTCTATGAAAAACTGTTTTTT
CDR3aa: CASSLVAGLYEKLFF